This TCR beta chain was documented in a study of identical twins' blood T cells. Original handling: Each donor had about 95,000 to nearly 550,000 clonotypes. TCRdb re-derived calls from the 5' RACE reads in MiXCR, one entry per CDR3 protein. None of the V and J calls come from the authors' own analysis; TCRdb made them. The data show hundreds of thousands of distinct CDR3 sequences, more than 25% seen once. Germline V gene lookup returns CDR1 SGHRS and CDR2 YFSETQ. The CDR3 sequence is 15 residues long. Details on this clonotype: A junction boundary mismatches the germline segment, possibly from a read error.

Source material: PBMCs. This sequence was found in a woman aged 18-49 years in good health. J is TRBJ2-3 and V is TRBV5-1, with D perhaps matching TRBD2 (7 bases). In DNA, the CDR3 is TGCGCCAGCAGCTTGGCCCGGGGGGACACAGATACGCGGTATTTT. Its translation is CASSLARGDTDTRYF.